A selection of T cell receptor beta chains follows, all from one sample in a study of glioma-infiltrating T cells. One entry per CDR3 protein, called by TCRdb with MiXCR from the multiplex PCR reads. The data contain around 190,000 distinct CDR3 sequences, more than 35% of them singletons. The sample was glioma tissue, nonneoplastic brain tissue, or PBMCs (not recorded which). These receptor sequences come from a human donor with low-grade glioma or glioblastoma, undergoing nonglioma brain surgery, or in good health (not recorded which). The CDR3 runs from the conserved cysteine through the conserved F or W. Each record gives: J gene, V gene, CDR3 protein.

>TRBJ1-1|TRBV30
CASALPGQDTEAFF
>TRBJ2-7|TRBV18
CASSPRTDRAHEQYF
>TRBJ2-7|TRBV28
CAGRSLAPPYEQYF
>TRBJ1-3|TRBV10-3
CAIRDRDYGNTIYF
>TRBJ2-1|TRBV28
CASSTDRSSGSWEFF
>TRBJ2-7|TRBV6-1
CASSTREGEQYF
>TRBJ1-2|TRBV6-1
CASSFTEKGYTF
>TRBJ1-1|TRBV3-1
CASSVQIMNTEAFF
>TRBJ2-1|TRBV29-1
CSVVAGGYSSEQFF
>TRBJ2-7|TRBV20-1
CSAKIDPYEQYF
>TRBJ2-7|TRBV12-3/TRBV12-4
CASSLREFREQYF
>TRBJ2-1|TRBV29-1
CSADTGSPLQF
>TRBJ2-5|TRBV7-8
CASSQDRYPLRFF
>TRBJ2-7|TRBV10-3
CAISESGQVGSYEQYF
>TRBJ2-5|TRBV29-1
CSVTDSQETQYF
>TRBJ2-3|TRBV5-5
CASSSTGIVQDTQYF
>TRBJ1-3|TRBV5-1
CASSYGLSPTGNTIYF
>TRBJ2-1|TRBV19
CASAHDDHEQFF
>TRBJ2-1|TRBV5-1
CASGLAGTNNEQFF
>TRBJ1-2|TRBV12-3/TRBV12-4
CARSLTRGIYGYTF
>TRBJ2-1|TRBV19
CASSIDPNEQFF
>TRBJ2-7|TRBV28
CASNGRYFSYEQYF
>TRBJ1-6|TRBV20-1
CSARDRGLNSPLHF
>TRBJ1-1|TRBV20-1
CSARPLVEAFF
>TRBJ2-3|TRBV3-1
CASSQVGTPIPDTQYF
>TRBJ1-6|TRBV7-2
CASSSGTGGGHNSPLNF
>TRBJ1-1|TRBV28
CASSQRAEAFF
>TRBJ2-3|TRBV2
CASSDPGTGLTDKQYF
>TRBJ2-1|TRBV20-1
CSASGAGASSSYNEQFF
>TRBJ2-3|TRBV7-2
CASRIAGEGDTQYF
>TRBJ1-2|TRBV13
CASGRGLGLHSYGYTF
>TRBJ2-7|TRBV11-3
CASSEEAYAYEQYF
>TRBJ1-5|TRBV19
CASSNYPEPQHF
>TRBJ2-1|TRBV4-1
CASSQERGLEYNEQFF
>TRBJ2-5|TRBV20-1
CSARGGGAQETQYF
>TRBJ2-1|TRBV2
CADRGQNNEQFF
>TRBJ1-2|TRBV5-4
CASSLYEASWGYTF
>TRBJ2-1|TRBV6-6
CATSDQASGRDNEQFF
>TRBJ2-5|TRBV10-3
CAISEGEYRRKETQYF
>TRBJ1-5|TRBV27
CASSLTLNQPQHF
>TRBJ2-1|TRBV20-1
CSARTLKREVGGYNEQFF
>TRBJ2-5|TRBV6-6
CASSYGSRQGAAETQYF
>TRBJ2-2|TRBV20-1
CSANSGTGELFF
>TRBJ1-3|TRBV12-3/TRBV12-4
CASFRETGNTIYF
>TRBJ2-7|TRBV20-1
CSAVGTQYEQYF
>TRBJ2-7|TRBV28
CASSPPRGQGSYEQYF
>TRBJ1-3|TRBV7-6
CASSPMSGNTIYF
>TRBJ2-1|TRBV6-1
CASSVGSPSYNEQFF
>TRBJ2-5|TRBV6-1
CASSVEAAETQYF
>TRBJ1-2|TRBV19
CASSIDRYGYTF
>TRBJ1-1|TRBV10-3
CAISGASEDTEAFF
>TRBJ2-2|TRBV29-1
CSVGLRRTGELFF
>TRBJ1-3|TRBV28
CASSPRWAGENGNTIYF
>TRBJ2-7|TRBV27
CASRLAGSTYEQYF
>TRBJ2-3|TRBV2
CARNLGGRADTQYF